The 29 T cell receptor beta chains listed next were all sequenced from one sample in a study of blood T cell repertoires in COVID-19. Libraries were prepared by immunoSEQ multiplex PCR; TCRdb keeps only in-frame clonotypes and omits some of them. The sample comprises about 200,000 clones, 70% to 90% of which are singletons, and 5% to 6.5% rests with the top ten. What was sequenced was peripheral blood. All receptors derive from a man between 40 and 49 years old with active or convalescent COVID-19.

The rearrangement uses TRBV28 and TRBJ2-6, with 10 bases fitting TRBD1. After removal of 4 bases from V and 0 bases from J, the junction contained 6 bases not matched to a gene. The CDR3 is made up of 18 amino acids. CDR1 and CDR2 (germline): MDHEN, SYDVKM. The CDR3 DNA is TGTGCCAGCAGTTCACCCGGGACAGGGGACTCTGGGGCCAACGTCCTGACTTTC. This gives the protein CASSSPGTGDSGANVLTF.

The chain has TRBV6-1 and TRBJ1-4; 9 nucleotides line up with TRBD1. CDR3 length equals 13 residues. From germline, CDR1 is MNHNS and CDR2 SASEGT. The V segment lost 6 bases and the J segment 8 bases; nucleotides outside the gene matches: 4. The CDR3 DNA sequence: TGTGCCAGCAGACAACAGGGGGCAGAAAAACTGTTTTTT. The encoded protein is CASRQQGAEKLFF.

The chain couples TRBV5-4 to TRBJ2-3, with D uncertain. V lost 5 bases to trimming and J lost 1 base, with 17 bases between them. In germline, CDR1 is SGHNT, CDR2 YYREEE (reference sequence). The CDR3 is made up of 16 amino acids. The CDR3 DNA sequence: TGTGCCAGCAGTGCTTATGCGCGATTCGGCACAGATACGCAGTATTTT. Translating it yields CASSAYARFGTDTQYF.

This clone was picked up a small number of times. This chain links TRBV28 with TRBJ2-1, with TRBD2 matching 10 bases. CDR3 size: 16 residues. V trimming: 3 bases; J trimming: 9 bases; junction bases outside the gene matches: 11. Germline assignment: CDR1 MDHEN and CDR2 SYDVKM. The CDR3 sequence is CASSFEGLAGDIEQFF. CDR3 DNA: TGTGCCAGCAGTTTTGAAGGGCTAGCGGGAGACATTGAGCAGTTCTTC. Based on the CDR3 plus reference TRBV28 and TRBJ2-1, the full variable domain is DVKVTQSSRYLVKRTGEKVFLECVQDMDHENMFWYRQDPGLGLRLIYFSYDVKMKEKGDIPEGYSVSREKKERFSLILESASTNQTSMYLCASSFEGLAGDIEQFFGPGTRLTVL.

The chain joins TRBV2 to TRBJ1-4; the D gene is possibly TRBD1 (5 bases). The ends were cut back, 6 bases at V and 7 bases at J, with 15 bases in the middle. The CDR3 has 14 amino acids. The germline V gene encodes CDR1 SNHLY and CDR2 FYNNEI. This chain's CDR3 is CASRLQVSGEKLFF. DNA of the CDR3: TGTGCCAGCAGACTACAGGTCTCGGGTGAAAAACTGTTTTTT.

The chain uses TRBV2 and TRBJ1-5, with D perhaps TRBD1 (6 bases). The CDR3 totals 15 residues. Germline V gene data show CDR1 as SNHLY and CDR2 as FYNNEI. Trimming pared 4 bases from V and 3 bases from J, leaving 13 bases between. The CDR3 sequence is CASSVLDRYNQPQHF. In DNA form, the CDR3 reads TGTGCCAGCAGTGTGTTGGACAGATACAATCAGCCCCAGCATTTT. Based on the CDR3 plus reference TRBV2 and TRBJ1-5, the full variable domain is EPEVTQTPSHQVTQMGQEVILRCVPISNHLYFYWYRQILGQKVEFLVSFYNNEISEKSEIFDDQFSVERPDGSNFTLKIRSTKLEDSAMYFCASSVLDRYNQPQHFGDGTRLSIL.

Here the CDR3 DNA reads TGCGCCAGCAGCAAATCGGCAGACAGGACCAACACTGAAGCTTTCTTT. It codes for CASSKSADRTNTEAFF. The chain links TRBV5-1 to TRBJ1-1; TRBD1 is a possible D gene (6 bases). CDR1 SGHRS and CDR2 YFSETQ come from the germline V gene. Trimming left V 4 bases short and J 2 bases short, with 18 bases between. The CDR3 extends over 16 amino acids.

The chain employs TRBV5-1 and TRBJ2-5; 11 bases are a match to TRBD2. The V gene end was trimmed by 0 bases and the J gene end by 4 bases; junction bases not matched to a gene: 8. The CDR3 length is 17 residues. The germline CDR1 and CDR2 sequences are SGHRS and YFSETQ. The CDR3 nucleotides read TGCGCCAGCAGCTTGGGTCTAGCGGGGGGATTTGGAGAGACCCAGTACTTC. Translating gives CASSLGLAGGFGETQYF.

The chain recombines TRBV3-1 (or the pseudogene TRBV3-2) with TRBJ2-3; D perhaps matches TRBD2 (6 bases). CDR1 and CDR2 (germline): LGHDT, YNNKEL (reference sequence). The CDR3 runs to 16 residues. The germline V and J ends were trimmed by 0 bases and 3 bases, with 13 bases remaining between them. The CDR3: CASSQEFLGGTDTQYF. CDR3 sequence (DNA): TGTGCCAGCAGCCAAGAATTCCTAGGAGGGACAGATACGCAGTATTTT.

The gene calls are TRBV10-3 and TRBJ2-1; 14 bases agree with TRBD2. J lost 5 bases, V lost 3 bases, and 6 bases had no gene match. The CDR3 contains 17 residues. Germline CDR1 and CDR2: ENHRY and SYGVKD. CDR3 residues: CAISEGTSGSGDNEQFF. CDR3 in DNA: TGTGCCATCAGTGAAGGGACTAGCGGGAGCGGGGACAATGAGCAGTTCTTC.

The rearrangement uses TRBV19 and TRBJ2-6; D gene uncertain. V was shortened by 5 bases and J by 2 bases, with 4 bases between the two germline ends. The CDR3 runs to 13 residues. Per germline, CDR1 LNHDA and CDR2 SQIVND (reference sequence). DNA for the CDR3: TGTGCCAGTAGTCTAACTGGGGCCAACGTCCTGACTTTC. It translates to CASSLTGANVLTF.

CDR3 DNA sequence: TGCGCCAGCAGCTTAAAATCCTCGGGCTATGGCTACACCTTC. Translated: CASSLKSSGYGYTF. J is TRBJ1-2 and V is TRBV5-1; no clear D gene. The V and J ends lost 2 bases and 4 bases respectively, with 12 bases between them. CDR1 SGHRS and CDR2 YFSETQ come from the germline V gene. This CDR3 is built from 14 residues.

The CDR3 loop reads CASSYEVNTEAFF. The CDR3 nucleotides read TGTGCCAGCAGTTATGAGGTGAACACTGAAGCTTTCTTT. The rearrangement links TRBV6-6 to TRBJ1-1, with D unclear. This CDR3 spans 13 amino acids. Germline CDR1 is MNHNY and CDR2 is SVGAGI (reference sequence). The ends were cut back, 3 bases at V and 0 bases at J, with 5 bases in the middle.

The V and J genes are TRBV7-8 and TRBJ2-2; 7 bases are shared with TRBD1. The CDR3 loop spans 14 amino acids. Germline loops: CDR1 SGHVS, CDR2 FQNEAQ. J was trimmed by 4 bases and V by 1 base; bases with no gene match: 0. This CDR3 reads CASSLDRGTGELFF. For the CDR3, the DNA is TGTGCCAGCAGCTTAGACAGGGGCACCGGGGAGCTGTTTTTT.

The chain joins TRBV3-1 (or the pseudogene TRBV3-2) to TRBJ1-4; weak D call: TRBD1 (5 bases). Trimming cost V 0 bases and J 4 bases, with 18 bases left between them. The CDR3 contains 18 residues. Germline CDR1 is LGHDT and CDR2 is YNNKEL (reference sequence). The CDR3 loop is CASSQDHPPAGNNEKLFF. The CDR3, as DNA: TGTGCCAGCAGCCAAGACCACCCCCCGGCAGGGAATAATGAAAAACTGTTTTTT.

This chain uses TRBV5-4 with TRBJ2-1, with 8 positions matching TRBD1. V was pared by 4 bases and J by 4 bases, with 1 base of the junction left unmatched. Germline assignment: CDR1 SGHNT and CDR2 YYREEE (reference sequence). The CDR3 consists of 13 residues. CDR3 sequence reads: CASSRQGYNEQFF. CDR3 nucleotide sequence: TGTGCCAGCAGCCGACAGGGGTACAATGAGCAGTTCTTC.

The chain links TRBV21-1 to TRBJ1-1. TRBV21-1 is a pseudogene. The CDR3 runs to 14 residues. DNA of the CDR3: TGTGCCAGCAGCAAAGTTACAACCCCCCGGAGTGCTTTCTTT. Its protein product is CASSKVTTPRSAFF.

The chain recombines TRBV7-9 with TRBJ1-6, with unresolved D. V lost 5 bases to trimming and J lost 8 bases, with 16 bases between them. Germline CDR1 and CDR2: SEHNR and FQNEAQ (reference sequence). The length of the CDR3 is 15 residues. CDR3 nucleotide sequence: TGTGCCAGCAGCCCCACCCTGACAAGATATTCACCCCTCCACTTT. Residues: CASSPTLTRYSPLHF.

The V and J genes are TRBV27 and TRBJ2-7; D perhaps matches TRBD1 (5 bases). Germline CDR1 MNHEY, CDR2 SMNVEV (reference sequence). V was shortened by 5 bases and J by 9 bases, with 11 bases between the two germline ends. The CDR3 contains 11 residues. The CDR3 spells CASSHGAGQYF. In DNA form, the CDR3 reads TGTGCCAGCAGTCATGGGGCCGGGCAGTACTTC.

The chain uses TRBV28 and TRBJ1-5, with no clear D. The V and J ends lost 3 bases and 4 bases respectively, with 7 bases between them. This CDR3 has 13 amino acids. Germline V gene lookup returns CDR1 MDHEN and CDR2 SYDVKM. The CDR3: CASSFFQNQPQHF. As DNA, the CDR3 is TGTGCCAGCAGTTTTTTCCAGAATCAGCCCCAGCATTTT.

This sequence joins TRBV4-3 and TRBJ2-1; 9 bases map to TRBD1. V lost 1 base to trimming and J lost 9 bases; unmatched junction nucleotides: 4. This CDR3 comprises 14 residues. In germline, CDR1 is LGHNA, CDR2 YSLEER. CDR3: CASSQGTGVTEQFF. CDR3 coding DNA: TGCGCCAGCAGCCAAGGGACAGGGGTGACTGAGCAGTTCTTC.

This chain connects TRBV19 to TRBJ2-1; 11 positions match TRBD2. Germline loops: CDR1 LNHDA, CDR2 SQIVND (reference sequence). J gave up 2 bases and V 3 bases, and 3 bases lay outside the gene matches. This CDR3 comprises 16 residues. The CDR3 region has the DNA TGTGCCAGTAGTATTCGACTAGCGGGGACCTACAATGAGCAGTTCTTC. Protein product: CASSIRLAGTYNEQFF.

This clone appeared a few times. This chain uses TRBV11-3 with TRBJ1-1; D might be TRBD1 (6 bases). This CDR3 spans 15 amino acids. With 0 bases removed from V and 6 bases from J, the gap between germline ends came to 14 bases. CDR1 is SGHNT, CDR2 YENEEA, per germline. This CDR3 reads CASSLEGGAGAEAFF. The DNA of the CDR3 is TGTGCCAGCAGCTTAGAGGGGGGGGCTGGAGCTGAAGCTTTCTTT.

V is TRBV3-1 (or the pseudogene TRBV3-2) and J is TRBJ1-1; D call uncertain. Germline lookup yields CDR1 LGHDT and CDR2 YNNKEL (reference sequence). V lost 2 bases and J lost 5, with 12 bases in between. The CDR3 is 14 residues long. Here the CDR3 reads CASSQPGPGTEAFF. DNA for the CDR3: TGTGCCAGCAGCCAACCTGGACCGGGGACTGAAGCTTTCTTT.

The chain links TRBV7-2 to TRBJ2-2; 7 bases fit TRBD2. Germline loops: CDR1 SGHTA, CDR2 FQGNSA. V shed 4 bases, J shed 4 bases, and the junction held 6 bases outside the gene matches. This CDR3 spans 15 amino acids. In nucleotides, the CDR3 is TGTGCCAGCAGCTCCAGCGGGGTAGGCACCGGGGAGCTGTTTTTT. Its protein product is CASSSSGVGTGELFF.

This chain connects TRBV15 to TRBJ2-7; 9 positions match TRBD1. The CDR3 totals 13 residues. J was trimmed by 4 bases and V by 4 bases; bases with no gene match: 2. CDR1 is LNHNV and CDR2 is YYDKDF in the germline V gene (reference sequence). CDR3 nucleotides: TGTGCCACCAGCATAGGACAGGGGTACGAGCAGTACTTC. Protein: CATSIGQGYEQYF.

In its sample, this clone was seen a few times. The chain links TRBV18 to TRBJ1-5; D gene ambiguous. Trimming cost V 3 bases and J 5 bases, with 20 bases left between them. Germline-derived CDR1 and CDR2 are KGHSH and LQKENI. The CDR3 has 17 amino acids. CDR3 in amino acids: CASSPVGLRDVYQPQHF. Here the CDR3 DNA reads TGTGCCAGCTCACCCGTCGGGTTGAGGGATGTATATCAGCCCCAGCATTTT.

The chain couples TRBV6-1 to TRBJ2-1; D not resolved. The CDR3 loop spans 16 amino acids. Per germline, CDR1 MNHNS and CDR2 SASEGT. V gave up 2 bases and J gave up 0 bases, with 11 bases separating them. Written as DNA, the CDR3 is TGTGCCAGCAGTGAATCTCACCTCAGCTCCTACAATGAGCAGTTCTTC. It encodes CASSESHLSSYNEQFF.

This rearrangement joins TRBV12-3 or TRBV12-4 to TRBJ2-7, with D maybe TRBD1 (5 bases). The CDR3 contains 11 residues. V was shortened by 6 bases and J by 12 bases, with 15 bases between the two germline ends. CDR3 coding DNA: TGTGCCAGCAGCCAACAGGTGGATCTGTACTTC. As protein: CASSQQVDLYF.